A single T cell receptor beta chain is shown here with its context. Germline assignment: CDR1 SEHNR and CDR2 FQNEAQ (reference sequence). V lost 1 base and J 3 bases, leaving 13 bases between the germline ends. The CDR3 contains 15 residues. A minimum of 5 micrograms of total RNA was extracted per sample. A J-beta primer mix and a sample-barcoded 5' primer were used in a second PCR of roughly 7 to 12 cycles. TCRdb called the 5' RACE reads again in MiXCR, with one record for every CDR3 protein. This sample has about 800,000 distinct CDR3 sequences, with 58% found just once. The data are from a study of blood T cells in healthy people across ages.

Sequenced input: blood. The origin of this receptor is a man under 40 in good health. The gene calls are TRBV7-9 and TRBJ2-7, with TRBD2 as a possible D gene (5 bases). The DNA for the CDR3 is TGTGCCAGCAGCTTAGGGCCGGAGGTTGGCTACGAGCAGTACTTC. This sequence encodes CASSLGPEVGYEQYF.